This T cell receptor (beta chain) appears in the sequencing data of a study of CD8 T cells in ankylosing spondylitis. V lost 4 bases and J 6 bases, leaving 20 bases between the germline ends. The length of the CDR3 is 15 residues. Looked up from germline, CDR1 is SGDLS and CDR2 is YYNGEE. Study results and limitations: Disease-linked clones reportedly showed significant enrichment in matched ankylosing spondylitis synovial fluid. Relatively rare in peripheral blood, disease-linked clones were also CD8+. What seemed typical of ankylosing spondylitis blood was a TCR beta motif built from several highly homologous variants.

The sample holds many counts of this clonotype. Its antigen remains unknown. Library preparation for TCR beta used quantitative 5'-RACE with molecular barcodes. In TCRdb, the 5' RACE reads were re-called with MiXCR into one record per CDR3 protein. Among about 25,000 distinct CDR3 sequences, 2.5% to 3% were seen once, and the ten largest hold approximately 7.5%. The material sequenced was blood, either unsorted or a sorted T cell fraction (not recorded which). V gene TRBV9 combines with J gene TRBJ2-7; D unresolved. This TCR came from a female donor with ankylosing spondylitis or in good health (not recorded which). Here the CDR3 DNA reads TGTGCCAGCAGCCTATCTTCTCTGGGAAGTGGCGAGCAGTACTTC. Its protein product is CASSLSSLGSGEQYF.